This TCR beta chain was obtained from a study of spatial heterogeneity in lung cancer. As for the study in general: Among detected sequences, beta-chain ones consistently exceeded alpha-chain ones in number. Every unique TCR and UMI combination, on average, appeared more than ten times in raw reads.

Germline V gene sequence: CDR1 DFQATT, CDR2 SNEGSKA (reference sequence). This CDR3 comprises 14 residues. V was clipped by 6 bases and J by 7 bases, with 19 bases between them. From the 5' RACE reads, TCRdb called clonotypes with MiXCR, one entry per CDR3 protein. The sample records about 92,000 distinct CDR3 sequences, approximately 12% being singletons. This clonotype was counted many times. Its antigen is still unknown. Indicated time point: sample taken at primary tumor resection. Researchers sequenced whole RNA taken from tumor, nontumor lung or frozen PBMC without sorting. Samples came from 72 TRACERx patients with untreated early-stage lung cancer. Points from the study as a whole: Blood showed ubiquitous tumor TCRs more often at resection than at routine follow-up.

V is TRBV20-1 and J is TRBJ2-1; D is possibly TRBD1 or TRBD2 (5 bases each). The receptor was derived from a male donor with early-stage non-small cell lung cancer. Here the sequenced sample was PBMCs, taken at surgery. The CDR3, as DNA: TGCAGTGCCAGAACGGCTGGGGGAAGGAATGAGCAGTTCTTC. Protein sequence: CSARTAGGRNEQFF.